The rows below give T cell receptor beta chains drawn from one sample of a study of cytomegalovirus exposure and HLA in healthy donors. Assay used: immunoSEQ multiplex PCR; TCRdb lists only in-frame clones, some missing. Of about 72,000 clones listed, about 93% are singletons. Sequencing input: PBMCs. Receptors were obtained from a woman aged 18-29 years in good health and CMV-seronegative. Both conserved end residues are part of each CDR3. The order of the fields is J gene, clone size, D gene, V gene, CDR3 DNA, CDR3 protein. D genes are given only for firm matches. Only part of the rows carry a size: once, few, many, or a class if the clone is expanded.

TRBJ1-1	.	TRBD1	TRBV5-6	TGTGCCAGCAGCTTTCCCCTCAGGGGGCGAACTGAAGCTTTCTTT	CASSFPLRGRTEAFF
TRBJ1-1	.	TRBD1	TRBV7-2	TGTGCCAGCAGCCCGACAGGGACCCCGAACACTGAAGCTTTCTTT	CASSPTGTPNTEAFF
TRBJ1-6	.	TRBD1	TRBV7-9	TGTGCCAGCGTCCGGGACAGCTATAATTCACCCCTCCACTTT	CASVRDSYNSPLHF
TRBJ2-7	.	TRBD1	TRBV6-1	TGTGCCAGCAGTGAACAGACAGGGTACGAGCAGTACTTC	CASSEQTGYEQYF
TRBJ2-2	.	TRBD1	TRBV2	TGTGCCAGCAGAGCGATTCGGACAGGGCCCACGAACACCGGGGAGCTGTTTTTT	CASRAIRTGPTNTGELFF
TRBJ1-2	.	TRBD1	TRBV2	TGTGCCAGCAGTGAAAGACGGACAGGGAGCTATGGCTACACCTTC	CASSERRTGSYGYTF
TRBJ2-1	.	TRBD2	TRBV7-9	TGTGCCAGCAGCTTGGGACTAGCGGGGGCCTTACCGCGGAATGAGCAGTTCTTC	CASSLGLAGALPRNEQFF
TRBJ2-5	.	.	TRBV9	TGTGCCAGCAGCGTAGGAGGGGGGGGTGCGGGTGAGACCCAGTACTTC	CASSVGGGGAGETQYF
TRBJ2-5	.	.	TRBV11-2	TGTGCCAGCAGCTTAGGCAGGGGGCGGGAGGAGACCCAGTACTTC	CASSLGRGREETQYF
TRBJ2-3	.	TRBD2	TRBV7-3	TGTGCCAGCAGCACCGGGACTAGCGGGGGGTCAGCAGATACGCAGTATTTT	CASSTGTSGGSADTQYF
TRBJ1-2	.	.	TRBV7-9	TGTGCCAGCAGCCCGCCGGGGAGCTTGAACTATGGCTACACCTTC	CASSPPGSLNYGYTF
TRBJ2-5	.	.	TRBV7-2	TGTGCCAGCAGCTTAGTGCGAGGGAAAGAGACCCAGTACTTC	CASSLVRGKETQYF
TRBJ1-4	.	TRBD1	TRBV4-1	TGCGCCAGCAGCCCCCCGGGACAGAAGGATGAAAAACTGTTTTTT	CASSPPGQKDEKLFF
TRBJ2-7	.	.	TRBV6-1	TGTGCCAGCAGGGACATTTGGGGTAATTCCTACGAGCAGTACTTC	CASRDIWGNSYEQYF
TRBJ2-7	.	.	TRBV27	TGTGCCAGCAGTTTATCCCCCTCCGTTCTGTACTTC	CASSLSPSVLYF
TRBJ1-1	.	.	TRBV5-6	TGTGCCAGCAGCTTGGGCCCGGGGGTCACTGAAGCTTTCTTT	CASSLGPGVTEAFF
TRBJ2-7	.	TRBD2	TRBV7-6	TGTGCCAGCAGCTCGGGAGGCACCATCTCCTACGAGCAGTACTTC	CASSSGGTISYEQYF
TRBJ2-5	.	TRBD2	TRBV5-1	TGCGCCAGCAGCCCAGGACTAGCGGGGGGGGGTCGACAAGAGACCCAGTACTTC	CASSPGLAGGGRQETQYF
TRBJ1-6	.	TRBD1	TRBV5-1	TGCGCCAGCAGACCCGGGACAGAGAGTTCACCCCTCCACTTT	CASRPGTESSPLHF
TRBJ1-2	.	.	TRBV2	TGTGCCAGCAGTGAAGTGGAGCGTTTCGGCTACACCTTC	CASSEVERFGYTF
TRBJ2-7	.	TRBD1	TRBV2	TGTGCCAGCAGTGACGGTTTGGACAGGCGCAAGCAGTACTTC	CASSDGLDRRKQYF
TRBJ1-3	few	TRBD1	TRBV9	TGTGCCAGCAGCGTAGGACAGGGTACAGGAAACACCATATATTTT	CASSVGQGTGNTIYF
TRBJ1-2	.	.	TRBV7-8	TGTGCCAGCAGCCCCCGGGTGCGGCAGAAAAACTATGGCTACACCTTC	CASSPRVRQKNYGYTF